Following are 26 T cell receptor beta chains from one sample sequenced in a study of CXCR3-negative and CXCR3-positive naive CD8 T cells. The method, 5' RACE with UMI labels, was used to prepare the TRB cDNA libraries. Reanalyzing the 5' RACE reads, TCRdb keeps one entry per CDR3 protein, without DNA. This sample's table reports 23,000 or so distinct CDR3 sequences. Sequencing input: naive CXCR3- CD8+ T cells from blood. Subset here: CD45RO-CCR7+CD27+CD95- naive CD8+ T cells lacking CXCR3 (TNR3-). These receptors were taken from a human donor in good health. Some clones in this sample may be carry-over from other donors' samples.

CDR3 loop: CASSFLRIRVLSNYEQYF. The rearrangement joins TRBV28 to TRBJ2-7. The CDR3 is made up of 18 amino acids. CDR1 is MDHEN, CDR2 SYDVKM, per germline.

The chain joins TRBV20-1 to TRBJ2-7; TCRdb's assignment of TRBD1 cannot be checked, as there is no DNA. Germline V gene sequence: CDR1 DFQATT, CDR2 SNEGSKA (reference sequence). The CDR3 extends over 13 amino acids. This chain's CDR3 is CSATGTETYEQYF.

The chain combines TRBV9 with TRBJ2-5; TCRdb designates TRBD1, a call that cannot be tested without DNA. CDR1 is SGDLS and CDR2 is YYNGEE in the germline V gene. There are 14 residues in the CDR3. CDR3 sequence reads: CASSVGQNQETQYF. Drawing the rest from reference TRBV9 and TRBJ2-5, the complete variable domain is DSGVTQTPKHLITATGQRVTLRCSPRSGDLSVYWYQQSLDQGLQFLIQYYNGEERAKGNILERFSAQQFPDLHSELNLSSLELGDSALYFCASSVGQNQETQYFGPGTRLLVL.

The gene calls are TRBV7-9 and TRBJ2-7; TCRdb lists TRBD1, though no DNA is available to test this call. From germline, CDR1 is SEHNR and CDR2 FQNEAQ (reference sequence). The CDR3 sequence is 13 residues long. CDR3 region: CASSAWAAVEQYF. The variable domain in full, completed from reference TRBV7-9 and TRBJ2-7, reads DTGVSQNPRHKITKRGQNVTFRCDPISEHNRLYWYRQTLGQGPEFLTYFQNEAQLEKSRLLSDRFSAERPKGSFSTLEIQRTEQGDSAMYLCASSAWAAVEQYFGPGTRLTVT.

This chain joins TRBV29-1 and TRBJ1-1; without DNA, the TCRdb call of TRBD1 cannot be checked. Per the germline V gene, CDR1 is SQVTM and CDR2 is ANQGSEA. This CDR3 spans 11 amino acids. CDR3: CSGHENTEAFF.

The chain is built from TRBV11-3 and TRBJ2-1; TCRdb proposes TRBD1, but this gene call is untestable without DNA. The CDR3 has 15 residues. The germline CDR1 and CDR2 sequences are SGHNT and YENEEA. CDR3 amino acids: CASSLMGAPYNEQFF.

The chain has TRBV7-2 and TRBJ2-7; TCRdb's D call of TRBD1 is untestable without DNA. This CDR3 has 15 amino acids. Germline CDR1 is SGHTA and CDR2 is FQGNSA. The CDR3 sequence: CASSSYRGIDYEQYF.

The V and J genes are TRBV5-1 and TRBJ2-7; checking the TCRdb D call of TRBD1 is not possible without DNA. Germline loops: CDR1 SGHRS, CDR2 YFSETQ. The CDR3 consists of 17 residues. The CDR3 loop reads CASSLAHTGLLSYEQYF.

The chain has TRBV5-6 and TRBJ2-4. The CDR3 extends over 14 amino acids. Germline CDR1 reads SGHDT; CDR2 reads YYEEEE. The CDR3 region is CASSLSGTKNIQYF.

The CDR3 reads CASSSLDLSGTDTQYF. The rearrangement links TRBV7-2 to TRBJ2-3; the TCRdb D gene call, TRBD2, has no DNA to confirm it. The CDR3 consists of 16 residues. CDR1 is SGHTA and CDR2 is FQGNSA in the germline V gene.

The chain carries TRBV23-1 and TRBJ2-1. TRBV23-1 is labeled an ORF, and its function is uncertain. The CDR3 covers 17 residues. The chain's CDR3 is CASSQRWTDSSYNEQFF.

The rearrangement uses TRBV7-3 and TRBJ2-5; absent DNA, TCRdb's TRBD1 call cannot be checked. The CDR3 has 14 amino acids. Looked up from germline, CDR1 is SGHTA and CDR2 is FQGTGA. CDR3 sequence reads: CASSPQQGAETQYF.

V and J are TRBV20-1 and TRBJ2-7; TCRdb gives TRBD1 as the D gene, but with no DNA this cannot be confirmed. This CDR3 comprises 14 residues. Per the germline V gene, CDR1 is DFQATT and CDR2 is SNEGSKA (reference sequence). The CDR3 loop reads CSAIQDRGIHEQYF.

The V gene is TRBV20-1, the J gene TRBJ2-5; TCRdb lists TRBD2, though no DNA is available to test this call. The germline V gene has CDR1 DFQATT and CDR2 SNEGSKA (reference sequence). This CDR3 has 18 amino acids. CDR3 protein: CSARDLTSGRAFQETQYF.

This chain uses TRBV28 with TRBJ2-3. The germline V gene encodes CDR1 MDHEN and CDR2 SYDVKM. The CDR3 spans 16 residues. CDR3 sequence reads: CASSLRYGPSTDTQYF.

The CDR3 spells CASRSLAGGLNEQFF. The chain is built from TRBV6-5 and TRBJ2-1; TCRdb returns TRBD2, unconfirmable since there is no DNA. The CDR3 contains 15 residues. In germline, CDR1 is MNHEY, CDR2 SVGAGI.

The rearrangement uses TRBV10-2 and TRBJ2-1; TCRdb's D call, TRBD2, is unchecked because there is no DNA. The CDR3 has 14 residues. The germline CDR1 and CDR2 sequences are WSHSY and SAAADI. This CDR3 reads CASSEGLDSNEQFF.

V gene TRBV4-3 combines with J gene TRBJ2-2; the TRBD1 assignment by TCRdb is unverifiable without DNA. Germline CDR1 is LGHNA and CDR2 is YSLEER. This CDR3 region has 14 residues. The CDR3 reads CASSHGQGPGELFF.

CDR3 region: CSARRSHYLPGLAYEQYF. The J gene is TRBJ2-7, the V gene TRBV20-1; no DNA is available, so the TRBD2 call from TCRdb remains unchecked. CDR3 length: 18 amino acids. Germline assignment: CDR1 DFQATT and CDR2 SNEGSKA (reference sequence).

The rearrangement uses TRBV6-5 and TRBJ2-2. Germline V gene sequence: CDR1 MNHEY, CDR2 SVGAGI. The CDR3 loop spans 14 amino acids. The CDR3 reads CASSYGTDTGELFF.

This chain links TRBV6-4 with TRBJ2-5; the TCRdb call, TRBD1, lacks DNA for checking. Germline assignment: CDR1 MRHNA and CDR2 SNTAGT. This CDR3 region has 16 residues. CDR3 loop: CASSKTGGEGQETQYF.

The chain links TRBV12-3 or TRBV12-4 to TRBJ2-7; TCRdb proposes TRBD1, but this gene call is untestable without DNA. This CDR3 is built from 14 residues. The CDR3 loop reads CASSFLSAGDEQYF.

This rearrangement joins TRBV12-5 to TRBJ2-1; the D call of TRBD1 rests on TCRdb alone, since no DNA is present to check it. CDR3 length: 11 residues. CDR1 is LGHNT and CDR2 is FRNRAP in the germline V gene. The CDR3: CASGSGNEQFF.

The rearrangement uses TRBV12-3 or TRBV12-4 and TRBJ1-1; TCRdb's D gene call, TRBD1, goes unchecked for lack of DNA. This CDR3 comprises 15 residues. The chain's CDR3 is CASSLTQGSGTEAFF.

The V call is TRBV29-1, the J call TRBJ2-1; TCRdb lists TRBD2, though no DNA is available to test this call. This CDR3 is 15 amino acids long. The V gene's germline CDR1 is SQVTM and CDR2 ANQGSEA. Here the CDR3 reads CSVEDGLGSYNEQFF.

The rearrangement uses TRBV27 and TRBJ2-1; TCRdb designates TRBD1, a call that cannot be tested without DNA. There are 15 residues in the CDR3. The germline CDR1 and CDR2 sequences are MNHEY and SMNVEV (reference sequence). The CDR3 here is CASSNTGGQSYEQFF.